This T cell receptor beta chain is from a study of CD8 T cells in Susac syndrome. The T cells that were sequenced for TCR beta were CD8+ and CD4+ cells from blood. In contrast to the negatively isolated CD8+ and CD4+ T cells, TEMRA cells were FACS-enriched. Germline CDR1 reads ENHRY; CDR2 reads SYGVKD. The CDR3 covers 14 residues. V was trimmed by 5 bases and J by 2 bases, leaving 10 bases between them. RNA was extracted with the RNeasy kit, and a quantity of roughly 0.5 to 1 ug was reverse transcribed using random hexamers. MiXCR, run by TCRdb on the immunoSEQ multiplex PCR reads, gives a single entry per CDR3 protein. The profile covers some 220,000 distinct CDR3 sequences, with nearly 97% appearing a single time and less than 0.095% taken by the ten largest.

This chain uses TRBV10-3 with TRBJ1-5; TRBD1 might be the D (6 bases). Sequenced material: CD4+ T cells from PBMCs. The TCR sequence derives from a human donor with multiple sclerosis. The CDR3 sequence: CAISPGAGNQPQHF. In nucleotides, the CDR3 is TGTGCCATCAGTCCAGGGGCGGGCAATCAGCCCCAGCATTTT.